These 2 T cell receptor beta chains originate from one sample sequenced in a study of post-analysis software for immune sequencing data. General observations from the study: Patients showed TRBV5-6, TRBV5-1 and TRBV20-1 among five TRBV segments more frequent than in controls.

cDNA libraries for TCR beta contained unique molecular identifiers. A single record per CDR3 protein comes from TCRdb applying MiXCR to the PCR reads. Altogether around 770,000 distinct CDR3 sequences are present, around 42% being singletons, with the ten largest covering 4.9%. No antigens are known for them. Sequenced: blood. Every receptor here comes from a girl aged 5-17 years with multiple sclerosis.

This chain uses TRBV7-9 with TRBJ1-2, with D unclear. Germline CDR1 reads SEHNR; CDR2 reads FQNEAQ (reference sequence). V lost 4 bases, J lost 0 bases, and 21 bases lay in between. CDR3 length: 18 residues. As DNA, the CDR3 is TGTGCCAGCAGCTCCGAAATGGGCCAGTTCCGGACTAACTATGGCTACACCTTC. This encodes CASSSEMGQFRTNYGYTF.

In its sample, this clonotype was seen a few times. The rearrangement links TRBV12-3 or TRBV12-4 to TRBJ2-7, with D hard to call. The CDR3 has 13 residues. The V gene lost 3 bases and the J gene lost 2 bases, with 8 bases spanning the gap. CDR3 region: CASSLVIAYEQYF. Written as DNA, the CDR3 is TGTGCCAGCAGTTTGGTAATAGCCTACGAGCAGTACTTC.